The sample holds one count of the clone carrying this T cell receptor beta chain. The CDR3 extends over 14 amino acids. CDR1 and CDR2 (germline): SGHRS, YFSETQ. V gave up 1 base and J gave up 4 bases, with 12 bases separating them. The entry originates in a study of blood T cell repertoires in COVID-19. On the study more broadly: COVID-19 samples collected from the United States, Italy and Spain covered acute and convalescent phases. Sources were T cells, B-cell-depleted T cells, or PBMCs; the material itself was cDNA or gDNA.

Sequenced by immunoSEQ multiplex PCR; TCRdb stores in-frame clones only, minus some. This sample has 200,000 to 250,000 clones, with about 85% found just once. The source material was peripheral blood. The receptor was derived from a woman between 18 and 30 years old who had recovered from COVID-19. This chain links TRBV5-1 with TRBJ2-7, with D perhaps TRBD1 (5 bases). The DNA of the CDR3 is TGCGCCAGCAGCTTGAGTAGGGGAATTTACGAGCAGTACTTC. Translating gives CASSLSRGIYEQYF.